One and the same sample provided the 21 T cell receptor beta chains below, sequenced in a study of human T cells and chemical hapten exposure. In TCRdb, the RACE reads were re-called with MiXCR into one record per CDR3 protein. The sample gives approximately 82,000 distinct CDR3 sequences, over 9.5% of which show up once; roughly 3.6% is in the top ten. As to time point: patch test 1, 2 weeks after DPC sensitization. This sample's treatment: therapeutic diphenylcyclopropenone sensitization with weekly scalp DPC. The sequencing used whole blood, collected in connection with sensitization to the hapten diphenylcyclopropenone (DPC). The receptors shown here come from a woman between 55 and 75 years old with alopecia areata. Some clones in this sample may be carry-over from other donors' samples.

This clonotype was seen a handful of times. The chain uses TRBV5-8 and TRBJ2-7, with 13 bases matching TRBD2. From germline, CDR1 is SGHTS and CDR2 YDEGEE. The trim removed 4 bases at V and 4 bases at J, leaving 5 bases unmatched. CDR3 length: 15 amino acids. The CDR3 protein is CASSEELAGGYEQYF. The DNA of the CDR3 is TGTGCCAGCAGCGAGGAACTAGCGGGGGGGTACGAGCAGTACTTC.

This clonotype appeared many times. The chain couples TRBV18 to TRBJ1-3; D is perhaps TRBD1 (5 bases). Germline V gene data show CDR1 as KGHSH and CDR2 as LQKENI. V lost 2 bases to trimming and J lost 2 bases, with 13 bases between them. The CDR3 is 16 amino acids. CDR3 nucleotides: TGTGCCAGCTCACCAATAGGGACCGAGACTGGAAACACCATATATTTT. This codes for CASSPIGTETGNTIYF.

This clonotype appeared a few times. This chain connects TRBV5-5 to TRBJ1-1; D ambiguous. The length of the CDR3 is 14 residues. Germline V lookup: CDR1 SGHKS, CDR2 YYEKEE (reference sequence). The germline V and J ends were trimmed by 0 bases and 4 bases, with 10 bases remaining between them. CDR3 amino acids: CASSLVRTITEAFF. The CDR3 DNA sequence: TGTGCCAGCAGCTTGGTTCGTACAATCACTGAAGCTTTCTTT. The full variable domain, with the rest looked up from reference TRBV5-5 and TRBJ1-1, is DAGVTQSPTHLIKTRGQQVTLRCSPISGHKSVSWYQQVLGQGPQFIFQYYEKEERGRGNFPDRFSARQFPNYSSELNVNALLLGDSALYLCASSLVRTITEAFFGQGTRLTVV.

This clonotype was detected ten times or more. The CDR3 loop is CASSLRQNNEQFF. The CDR3 nucleotides are TGTGCCAGCAGCTTAAGACAGAACAATGAGCAGTTCTTC. This chain connects TRBV7-2 to TRBJ2-1, with a possible D match to TRBD1 (5 bases). Germline CDR1 and CDR2: SGHTA and FQGNSA. The CDR3 sequence is 13 residues long. Trimming left V 2 bases short and J 5 bases short, with 7 bases between. The whole variable domain, remainder taken from reference TRBV7-2 and TRBJ2-1, is GAGVSQSPSNKVTEKGKDVELRCDPISGHTALYWYRQSLGQGLEFLIYFQGNSAPDKSGLPSDRFSAERTGGSVSTLTIQRTQQEDSAVYLCASSLRQNNEQFFGPGTRLTVL.

The chain joins TRBV4-2 to TRBJ2-4, with D unresolved. V gave up 3 bases and J gave up 3 bases, with 9 bases separating them. From germline, CDR1 is LGHNA and CDR2 YNFKEQ. The CDR3 is 14 residues long. CDR3 bases: TGTGCCAGCAGCCACACCTGGGACAAAAACATTCAGTACTTC. Residues: CASSHTWDKNIQYF.

This clonotype was recorded at least ten times. The chain is built from TRBV20-1 and TRBJ1-5; D might be TRBD1 (6 bases). Looked up from germline, CDR1 is DFQATT and CDR2 is SNEGSKA (reference sequence). CDR3 length equals 15 residues. V was cut by 6 bases and J by 2 bases, with 17 bases left in between. Here the CDR3 reads CSATQGQWGNQPQHF. CDR3 DNA sequence: TGCAGTGCGACGCAGGGGCAGTGGGGCAATCAGCCCCAGCATTTT.

This clonotype appeared a few times. The chain employs TRBV5-4 and TRBJ2-1; 8 nucleotides align to TRBD2. V lost 2 bases and J lost 2; bases outside the gene matches: 3. The CDR3 runs 15 residues. The germline V gene has CDR1 SGHNT and CDR2 YYREEE (reference sequence). The CDR3 sequence is CASSFPGLAYNEQFF. CDR3 coding DNA: TGTGCCAGCAGCTTCCCGGGACTAGCCTACAATGAGCAGTTCTTC. Looking up the rest from reference TRBV5-4 and TRBJ2-1 gives the full variable domain: ETGVTQSPTHLIKTRGQQVTLRCSSQSGHNTVSWYQQALGQGPQFIFQYYREEENGRGNFPPRFSGLQFPNYSSELNVNALELDDSALYLCASSFPGLAYNEQFFGPGTRLTVL.

The sample holds many counts of this clonotype. CDR3 residues: CASILPFRGGQYNEQFF. The CDR3 nucleotides are TGTGCCAGCATCCTTCCCTTTCGGGGGGGCCAGTACAATGAGCAGTTCTTC. The gene calls are TRBV5-5 and TRBJ2-1; 8 bases map to TRBD2. Germline CDR1 reads SGHKS; CDR2 reads YYEKEE (reference sequence). Trimming cost V 6 bases and J 4 bases; bases outside gene matches: 15. This CDR3 comprises 17 residues.

This clonotype came up many times. The V gene is TRBV2, the J gene TRBJ1-5, with TRBD1 matching over 9 bases. The germline V gene encodes CDR1 SNHLY and CDR2 FYNNEI. CDR3 length equals 16 residues. V was pared by 5 bases and J by 6 bases, with 11 bases of the junction left unmatched. The CDR3 sequence: CASSNTGTGSFQPQHF. CDR3 bases: TGTGCCAGCAGTAATACCGGGACAGGGTCTTTTCAGCCCCAGCATTTT. The full variable domain, its missing parts supplied by reference TRBV2 and TRBJ1-5, is EPEVTQTPSHQVTQMGQEVILRCVPISNHLYFYWYRQILGQKVEFLVSFYNNEISEKSEIFDDQFSVERPDGSNFTLKIRSTKLEDSAMYFCASSNTGTGSFQPQHFGDGTRLSIL.

This chain joins TRBV4-2 and TRBJ1-1; no firm D call. The V end lost 1 base, the J end lost 6 bases, and 12 bases lay between the germline ends. This CDR3 is built from 14 residues. Germline CDR1 LGHNA, CDR2 YNFKEQ. The CDR3 sequence: CASSQVERKPEAFF. CDR3 nucleotides: TGTGCCAGCAGCCAAGTGGAAAGGAAGCCTGAAGCTTTCTTT.

Ten or more counts support this clonotype. The chain employs TRBV5-1 and TRBJ1-3; D call uncertain. Germline-derived CDR1 and CDR2 are SGHRS and YFSETQ. V was shortened by 4 bases and J by 1 base, with 6 bases between the two germline ends. The CDR3 has 13 amino acids. CDR3 coding DNA: TGCGCCAGCAGCGCAGGATCTGGAAACACCATATATTTT. Amino acid sequence: CASSAGSGNTIYF.

The chain combines TRBV20-1 with TRBJ1-1; TRBD1 matches at 7 bases. Germline trimming cut 4 bases from V and 12 bases from J; bases unmatched to any gene: 5. Germline loops: CDR1 DFQATT, CDR2 SNEGSKA (reference sequence). The CDR3 runs 10 residues. This chain's CDR3 is CSANLDRTFF. DNA of the CDR3: TGCAGTGCTAACCTGGACAGGACTTTCTTT.

This clonotype was counted many times. V is TRBV21-1 and J is TRBJ2-7. TRBV21-1 is noted as a pseudogene. The CDR3 is 15 residues long. This CDR3 reads CASSKVGGQAYEQYF. In nucleotides, the CDR3 is TGTGCCAGCAGCAAAGTCGGTGGCCAAGCCTACGAGCAGTACTTC.

This clonotype appeared a few times. This sequence joins TRBV5-6 and TRBJ2-3; 8 bases line up with TRBD2. V shed 1 base and J 0 bases; nucleotides not matched to a gene: 1. This CDR3 region has 15 residues. CDR1 SGHDT and CDR2 YYEEEE come from the germline V gene. Written as DNA, the CDR3 is TGTGCCAGCAGCTTGATAGCGGGGAGCACAGATACGCAGTATTTT. Translating gives CASSLIAGSTDTQYF.

A few counts support this clonotype. V is TRBV10-2 and J is TRBJ2-7; 10 bases fit TRBD2. V lost 8 bases and J lost 7; bases outside the gene matches: 5. Germline V gene data show CDR1 as WSHSY and CDR2 as SAAADI. The CDR3 covers 12 residues. Written as DNA, the CDR3 is TGCGCCAGCTGCTCTAGCGGGGGTGAGCAGTACTTC. Its translation is CASCSSGGEQYF.

This clonotype was detected a few times. This chain joins TRBV7-9 and TRBJ2-1; TRBD2 matches 8 bases. With 5 bases clipped from V and 7 bases from J, the junction kept 1 base outside the gene matches. Germline V CDR1 and CDR2: SEHNR, FQNEAQ (reference sequence). This CDR3 is 12 amino acids long. CDR3 region: CASSERGNEQFF. CDR3 DNA sequence: TGTGCCAGCAGCGAGCGGGGGAATGAGCAGTTCTTC.

This clonotype was seen only a few times. The chain couples TRBV6-5 to TRBJ1-5; 7 bases align to TRBD1. Germline V gene lookup returns CDR1 MNHEY and CDR2 SVGAGI. CDR3 length: 15 residues. V shed 0 bases and J 7 bases; nucleotides not matched to a gene: 6. CDR3 sequence reads: CASSYSGGGRQPQHF. CDR3 in DNA: TGTGCCAGCAGTTACTCGGGAGGGGGCCGGCAGCCCCAGCATTTT.

The table lists this clonotype with a few counts. J is TRBJ1-5 and V is TRBV5-1, with D perhaps TRBD1 (6 bases). CDR1 SGHRS and CDR2 YFSETQ come from the germline V gene. The CDR3 has 14 amino acids. V lost 4 bases and J lost 4, with 12 bases in between. The CDR3 spells CASSPEGQNQPQHF. For the CDR3, the DNA is TGCGCCAGCAGCCCGGAAGGACAGAATCAGCCCCAGCATTTT.

This clonotype was observed at least ten times. This sequence joins TRBV4-1 and TRBJ2-1; 8 positions match TRBD1. Per the germline V gene, CDR1 is MGHRA and CDR2 is YSYEKL. Unmatched junction bases numbered 14, after V lost 1 base and J lost 9 bases. The CDR3 totals 17 residues. CDR3 in amino acids: CASSQVTGTGAQGEQFF. CDR3 nucleotides: TGCGCCAGCAGCCAAGTAACCGGGACAGGTGCCCAAGGTGAGCAGTTCTTC.

This clonotype was detected a few times. This chain connects TRBV12-3 or TRBV12-4 to TRBJ1-5, with TRBD1 matching over 9 bases. After removal of 4 bases from V and 5 bases from J, the junction contained 6 bases not matched to a gene. The CDR3 has 15 amino acids. In DNA, the CDR3 is TGTGCCAGCAGTTCTGGGGGACAGGGCCATCAGCCCCAGCATTTT. Protein: CASSSGGQGHQPQHF.

This clonotype was picked up many times. This chain connects TRBV7-9 to TRBJ1-1; D is undetermined. Germline CDR1 reads SEHNR; CDR2 reads FQNEAQ (reference sequence). This CDR3 contains 10 residues. The V end was cut by 10 bases, the J end by 3 bases, with 6 bases between. The DNA of the CDR3 is TGTGCCATCGGGTACACTGAAGCTTTCTTT. This encodes CAIGYTEAFF.